These 29 T cell receptor beta chains came from one sample sequenced in a study of CD8 T cells in Susac syndrome. A quantity of 0.5 to 1 ug RNA underwent reverse transcription using random hexamers. TCRdb reanalysed the immunoSEQ multiplex PCR reads using MiXCR and keeps one entry per CDR3 protein. The sample yields under 200,000 distinct CDR3 sequences, 85% to 95% seen once. What was sequenced was CD4+ T cells from PBMCs. The source is a human donor in good health.

V usage is TRBV11-3 and J usage is TRBJ2-7; D gene ambiguous. V was trimmed by 2 bases and J by 5 bases, leaving 7 bases between them. Germline CDR1 SGHNT, CDR2 YENEEA. This CDR3 contains 12 residues. DNA of the CDR3: TGTGCCAGCAGCTTAACTTTCGACGAGCAGTACTTC. It encodes CASSLTFDEQYF. Based on the CDR3 plus reference TRBV11-3 and TRBJ2-7, the full variable domain is EAGVVQSPRYKIIEKKQPVAFWCNPISGHNTLYWYLQNLGQGPELLIRYENEEAVDDSQLPKDRFSAERLKGVDSTLKIQPAELGDSAVYLCASSLTFDEQYFGPGTRLTVT.

The chain links TRBV20-1 to TRBJ2-1; a possible D gene is TRBD2 (5 bases). The CDR3 sequence is 15 residues long. Trimming left V 4 bases short and J 6 bases short, with 19 bases between. Germline values: CDR1 DFQATT, CDR2 SNEGSKA (reference sequence). In DNA, the CDR3 is TGCAGTGCTAACGGACTTTTCTTATCTGGCAATGAGCAGTTCTTC. Encoded protein: CSANGLFLSGNEQFF.

The chain carries TRBV14 and TRBJ2-3, with 7 bases fitting TRBD2. With V trimmed by 11 bases and J by 6 bases, 14 bases remained unmatched. The V gene's germline CDR1 is SGHDN and CDR2 FVKESK. The CDR3 is 14 residues long. CDR3 region: CAVRRRGSPDTQYF. The CDR3 DNA follows: TGTGCCGTTAGGCGCCGCGGGAGTCCGGATACGCAGTATTTT.

The sample holds one count of this clonotype. This chain joins TRBV6-5 and TRBJ2-3; D might be TRBD2 (6 bases). The germline V and J ends were trimmed by 7 bases and 2 bases, with 13 bases remaining between them. The CDR3 has 14 residues. Germline loops: CDR1 MNHEY, CDR2 SVGAGI. The DNA for the CDR3 is TGTGCCAGCACCGGGGGTACCAACACAGATACGCAGTATTTT. It translates to CASTGGTNTDTQYF.

The count of this clonotype is one. The genes are TRBV14 and TRBJ1-2; D is possibly TRBD1 (5 bases). Trimming left V 2 bases short and J 8 bases short, with 12 bases between. Germline-derived CDR1 and CDR2 are SGHDN and FVKESK. This CDR3 has 13 amino acids. In DNA form, the CDR3 reads TGTGCCAGCAGCCAACGGGGACCTATGGGCTACACCTTC. Its translation: CASSQRGPMGYTF.

The J gene is TRBJ2-3, the V gene TRBV12-3 or TRBV12-4; 11 nucleotides line up with TRBD2. This CDR3 spans 16 amino acids. Trimming removed 6 bases from V and 2 bases from J; junction bases left unmatched: 7. The CDR3: CASRGGTSGVTDTQYF. The CDR3 coding sequence is TGTGCCAGCAGGGGGGGGACTAGCGGAGTCACAGATACGCAGTATTTT.

The table lists this clonotype with a count of one. The V and J genes are TRBV20-1 and TRBJ1-5; no clear D. The CDR3 loop spans 14 amino acids. Germline CDR1 is DFQATT and CDR2 is SNEGSKA (reference sequence). V dropped 0 bases and J dropped 4 bases, with 10 bases sitting between them. CDR3 protein: CSARDLGFNQPQHF. The CDR3 nucleotides are TGCAGTGCTAGAGATCTGGGCTTTAATCAGCCCCAGCATTTT.

The chain links TRBV29-1 to TRBJ1-2; D may be TRBD1 (5 bases). V lost 6 bases and J 5 bases, leaving 19 bases between the germline ends. The CDR3 runs to 14 residues. Germline CDR1 SQVTM, CDR2 ANQGSEA. CDR3 protein: CSVELTGTSYGYTF. The DNA for the CDR3 is TGCAGCGTAGAGCTAACCGGGACTTCTTATGGCTACACCTTC.

CDR3 coding DNA: TGTGCCTGGAGTGCCGGGAGGGGGGCTTTCTTT. This encodes CAWSAGRGAFF. The chain is built from TRBV30 and TRBJ1-1; perhaps TRBD1 as D (6 bases). Trimming took 1 base from V and 11 from J, leaving 11 bases between them. The CDR3 loop spans 11 amino acids. Germline V gene data show CDR1 as GTSNPN and CDR2 as SVGIG (reference sequence). Full variable domain (missing parts from reference TRBV30 and TRBJ1-1): SQTIHQWPATLVQPVGSPLSLECTVEGTSNPNLYWYRQAAGRGLQLLFYSVGIGQISSEVPQNLSASRPQDRQFILSSKKLLLSDSGFYLCAWSAGRGAFFGQGTRLTVV.

The table lists this clonotype with a count of one. The chain links TRBV28 to TRBJ1-5; D possibly corresponds to TRBD1 (6 bases). The germline CDR1 and CDR2 sequences are MDHEN and SYDVKM. V was pared by 10 bases and J by 0 bases, with 13 bases between. CDR3 length: 14 residues. The CDR3 sequence is CAIDRGVSNQPQHF. For the CDR3, the DNA is TGTGCCATCGATAGGGGGGTTAGCAATCAGCCCCAGCATTTT.

This chain connects TRBV29-1 to TRBJ2-7; the match to TRBD2 covers 10 bases. Germline-derived CDR1 and CDR2 are SQVTM and ANQGSEA. The CDR3 length is 13 residues. Germline trimming cut 5 bases from V and 2 bases from J; bases unmatched to any gene: 3. Here the CDR3 DNA reads TGCAGCGTTTTAACTAGCGGGGCCTACGAGCAGTACGTC. As protein: CSVLTSGAYEQYV.

This chain links TRBV12-3 or TRBV12-4 with TRBJ1-2, with D perhaps matching TRBD1 (5 bases). V lost 2 bases to trimming and J lost 6 bases, with 19 bases between them. There are 16 residues in the CDR3. This CDR3 reads CASSLRGRERSHGYTF. CDR3 coding DNA: TGTGCCAGCAGTTTAAGGGGACGGGAAAGATCCCATGGCTACACCTTC.

This chain connects TRBV29-1 to TRBJ1-1; weak D call: TRBD1 (5 bases). With 5 bases removed from V and 1 base from J, the gap between germline ends came to 11 bases. Germline V gene lookup returns CDR1 SQVTM and CDR2 ANQGSEA. The CDR3 runs to 13 residues. In nucleotides, the CDR3 is TGCAGCGTTCATTCGGGGGGGAACACTGAAGCTTTCTTT. It specifies CSVHSGGNTEAFF.

The chain combines TRBV5-4 with TRBJ2-3, with unresolved D. Germline V gene data show CDR1 as SGHNT and CDR2 as YYREEE (reference sequence). Trimming pared 4 bases from V and 0 bases from J, leaving 18 bases between. The CDR3 spans 17 residues. The CDR3 is CASSQGPLHTSTDTQYF. The CDR3 DNA follows: TGTGCCAGCAGCCAAGGCCCCCTCCATACTAGCACAGATACGCAGTATTTT.

The chain combines TRBV29-1 with TRBJ2-5; unclear D gene. Trimming stripped 4 bases from V and 10 bases from J, with 25 bases between. The CDR3 totals 15 residues. Looked up from germline, CDR1 is SQVTM and CDR2 is ANQGSEA. DNA for the CDR3: TGCAGCGTTGTGGTTTCCGGACGGACGTACGTGGGCCAGTACTTC. Its translation is CSVVVSGRTYVGQYF.

This chain connects TRBV25-1 to TRBJ2-2, with D unclear. The CDR3 is made up of 13 amino acids. Germline loops: CDR1 MGHDK, CDR2 SYGVNS. V gave up 4 bases and J gave up 4 bases, with 7 bases separating them. Here the CDR3 DNA reads TGTGCCAGCAGTGGAGATTTCACCGGGGAGCTGTTTTTT. It encodes CASSGDFTGELFF.

This rearrangement joins TRBV12-3 or TRBV12-4 to TRBJ2-5; maybe TRBD1 (5 bases). The V end lost 3 bases, the J end lost 2 bases, and 10 bases lay between the germline ends. CDR3 length equals 14 residues. In DNA, the CDR3 is TGTGCCAGCAGTTTGAGACAGTCGCAAGAGACCCAGTACTTC. This translates into CASSLRQSQETQYF.

This chain connects TRBV7-2 to TRBJ1-1, with 7 bases fitting TRBD1. The germline gives CDR1 SGHTA, CDR2 FQGNSA. J gave up 2 bases and V 5 bases, and 8 bases lay outside the gene matches. This CDR3 has 15 amino acids. In DNA, the CDR3 is TGTGCCAGCAGCCTATTCGGGACAGACAACACTGAAGCTTTCTTT. Its protein product is CASSLFGTDNTEAFF. Full variable domain (outside the CDR3, taken from reference TRBV7-2 and TRBJ1-1): GAGVSQSPSNKVTEKGKDVELRCDPISGHTALYWYRQSLGQGLEFLIYFQGNSAPDKSGLPSDRFSAERTGGSVSTLTIQRTQQEDSAVYLCASSLFGTDNTEAFFGQGTRLTVV.

V and J are TRBV2 and TRBJ2-1; TRBD2 is a possible D gene (5 bases). Trimming removed 7 bases at V and 7 bases at J, with 11 bases between. There are 12 residues in the CDR3. Germline V lookup: CDR1 SNHLY, CDR2 FYNNEI. In DNA form, the CDR3 reads TGTGCCAGCAATTCGGAGGTGAATGAGCAGTTCTTC. Its translation: CASNSEVNEQFF.

The J gene is TRBJ1-6, the V gene TRBV28, with unresolved D. Germline CDR1 reads MDHEN; CDR2 reads SYDVKM. V was cut by 7 bases and J by 9 bases, with 13 bases left in between. The CDR3 sequence is 13 residues long. The CDR3: CASTEKAPSPLHF. CDR3 DNA sequence: TGTGCCAGCACCGAGAAGGCTCCTTCACCCCTCCACTTT.

The gene calls are TRBV29-1 and TRBJ2-1; 7 bases are shared with TRBD2. Germline CDR1 is SQVTM and CDR2 is ANQGSEA. This CDR3 comprises 11 residues. CDR3 protein: CGLTSGDEQFF. CDR3 coding DNA: TGCGGCTTGACCAGCGGGGATGAGCAGTTCTTC.

V gene TRBV5-4 combines with J gene TRBJ1-1, with unresolved D. CDR1 SGHNT and CDR2 YYREEE come from the germline V gene (reference sequence). Trimming pared 4 bases from V and 4 bases from J, leaving 8 bases between. This CDR3 region has 12 residues. The CDR3 loop reads CASSMVPTEAFF. CDR3 in DNA: TGTGCCAGCAGCATGGTCCCCACTGAAGCTTTCTTT.

The chain carries TRBV29-1 and TRBJ2-5; 7 positions match TRBD2. Germline CDR1 and CDR2: SQVTM and ANQGSEA. J lost 4 bases, V lost 1 base, and 0 bases had no gene match. The CDR3 consists of 12 residues. CDR3 protein: CSVEGGGETQYF. In DNA, the CDR3 is TGCAGCGTTGAAGGCGGGGGAGAGACCCAGTACTTC.

The chain recombines TRBV30 with TRBJ1-2, with D hard to call. The CDR3 has 12 residues. CDR1 and CDR2 (germline): GTSNPN, SVGIG (reference sequence). The V gene lost 4 bases and the J gene lost 7 bases, with 13 bases spanning the gap. The CDR3 is CAWNSRDRGYTF. CDR3 coding DNA: TGTGCCTGGAACTCCCGGGATCGTGGCTACACCTTC.

The CDR3 sequence: CASGLVEYDEQFF. Written as DNA, the CDR3 is TGTGCTAGTGGTTTAGTAGAATACGATGAGCAGTTCTTC. The rearrangement links TRBV12-5 to TRBJ2-1, with no clear D. The CDR3 runs 13 residues. With 3 bases removed from V and 8 bases from J, the gap between germline ends came to 11 bases. CDR1 is LGHNT and CDR2 is FRNRAP in the germline V gene.

V gene TRBV24-1 combines with J gene TRBJ2-5; 8 nucleotides agree with TRBD1. Germline-derived CDR1 and CDR2 are KGHDR and SFDVKD. The CDR3 covers 15 residues. V shed 1 base and J 5 bases; nucleotides not matched to a gene: 5. The CDR3 bases are TGTGCCACCAGTGATTTCACCAGGGGGCTGGAGACCCAGTACTTC. The encoded protein is CATSDFTRGLETQYF.

The chain combines TRBV6-5 with TRBJ1-5; 9 bases align to TRBD1. This CDR3 has 14 amino acids. Germline V gene lookup returns CDR1 MNHEY and CDR2 SVGAGI. V lost 5 bases, J lost 5 bases, and 4 bases stayed unmatched. For the CDR3, the DNA is TGTGCCAGCAGTCGGACAGGGGATTATCAGCCCCAGCATTTT. Translating gives CASSRTGDYQPQHF.

The chain carries TRBV27 and TRBJ2-5; the D call may be TRBD1 or TRBD2 (6 bases each). Germline V gene sequence: CDR1 MNHEY, CDR2 SMNVEV (reference sequence). This CDR3 contains 14 residues. The V end was cut by 6 bases, the J end by 5 bases, with 16 bases between. The CDR3 loop is CASRALGGGETQYF. CDR3 nucleotides: TGTGCCAGCAGAGCCTTGGGGGGCGGGGAGACCCAGTACTTC.

The J gene is TRBJ1-2, the V gene TRBV29-1; 7 positions agree with TRBD1. The germline V gene encodes CDR1 SQVTM and CDR2 ANQGSEA. V gave up 6 bases and J gave up 4 bases; unmatched junction bases: 8. The CDR3 has 13 amino acids. CDR3 DNA: TGCAGCGTGGGACAGAGAGGGCTCTATGGCTACACCTTC. This encodes CSVGQRGLYGYTF. Looking up the rest from reference TRBV29-1 and TRBJ1-2 gives the full variable domain: SAVISQKPSRDICQRGTSLTIQCQVDSQVTMMFWYRQQPGQSLTLIATANQGSEATYESGFVIDKFPISRPNLTFSTLTVSNMSPEDSSIYLCSVGQRGLYGYTFGSGTRLTVV.